The sequence of this TCR beta chain was determined in a study of cytomegalovirus exposure and HLA in healthy donors. V lost 5 bases, J lost 12 bases, and 13 bases lay in between. The germline gives CDR1 SEHNR, CDR2 FQNEAQ (reference sequence). The CDR3 runs 12 residues. In the PCR, 60 Vbeta and 13 Jbeta primers were used. Assay: immunoSEQ multiplex PCR; the TCRdb copy retains only in-frame clones and omits some. The sample has some 150,000 clones; about four fifths are singletons. This chain connects TRBV7-9 to TRBJ1-4, with unresolved D. Sequenced sample: PBMCs. The TCR comes from a woman in her forties in good health and CMV-seronegative. The CDR3 is CASSTRAQELFF. In nucleotides, the CDR3 is TGTGCCAGCAGCACGAGGGCCCAGGAACTGTTTTTT.